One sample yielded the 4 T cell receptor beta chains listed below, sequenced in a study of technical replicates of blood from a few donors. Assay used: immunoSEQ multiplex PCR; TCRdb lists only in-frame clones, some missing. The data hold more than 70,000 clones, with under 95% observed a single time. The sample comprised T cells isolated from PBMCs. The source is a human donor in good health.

The DNA of the CDR3 is TGTGCCAGCAGCTTGGCCTCACCGGGACAGGGCTACGAGCAGTACTTC. It codes for CASSLASPGQGYEQYF. The rearrangement uses TRBV5-5 and TRBJ2-7, with 9 bases lining up with TRBD1. This CDR3 spans 16 amino acids. Trimming removed 0 bases from V and 3 bases from J; junction bases left unmatched: 7. Germline values: CDR1 SGHKS, CDR2 YYEKEE (reference sequence).

This CDR3 is CASSFGTGDEQYF. In DNA, the CDR3 is TGTGCCAGCAGCTTCGGGACAGGGGACGAGCAGTACTTC. This chain links TRBV11-3 with TRBJ2-7; TRBD1 aligns across 10 bases. This CDR3 has 13 amino acids. Germline trimming cut 3 bases from V and 5 bases from J; bases unmatched to any gene: 1. Per germline, CDR1 SGHNT and CDR2 YENEEA.

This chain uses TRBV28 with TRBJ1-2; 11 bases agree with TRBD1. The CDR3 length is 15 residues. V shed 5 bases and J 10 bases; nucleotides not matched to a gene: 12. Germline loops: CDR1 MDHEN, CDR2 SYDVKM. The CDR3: CASSQRTGGIKDYTF. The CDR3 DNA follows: TGTGCCAGCAGTCAACGGACAGGGGGCATCAAGGACTACACCTTC.

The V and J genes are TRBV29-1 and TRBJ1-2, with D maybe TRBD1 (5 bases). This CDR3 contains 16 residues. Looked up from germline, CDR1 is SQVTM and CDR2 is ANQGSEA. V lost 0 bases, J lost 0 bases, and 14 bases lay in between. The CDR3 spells CSVEDLQGLANYGYTF. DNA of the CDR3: TGCAGCGTTGAAGATCTGCAGGGACTAGCTAACTATGGCTACACCTTC.